This T cell receptor (beta chain) is drawn from a study of blood T cells in healthy people across ages. Study-level results: Naive and antigen-experienced cells were not separated, limiting conclusive comparison. Among T cells, TCR beta diversity per million cells dropped roughly linearly as age rose.

V shed 1 base and J shed 3 bases, with 13 bases lying between them. Per the germline V gene, CDR1 is LGHDT and CDR2 is YNNKEL (reference sequence). The CDR3 is 15 residues long. As to this clonotype: The antigen remains undetermined.

For the second PCR, which ran for 7 to 11 cycles, a sample-barcoded 5' primer and a J-beta primer mix were used. Each cDNA molecule received a tag from a template-switch adaptor that had 12 random nucleotides. TCRdb passed the 5' RACE reads through MiXCR, listing each CDR3 protein once. The sample has fewer than 800,000 distinct CDR3 sequences; about 21% are singletons. Donors gave around 9.8 milliliters of peripheral blood apiece. The sample was blood. The TCR sequence derives from a man aged 65 to 85 in good health. This chain uses TRBV3-1 with TRBJ2-7; weak D call: TRBD2 (5 bases). The CDR3 loop reads CASSQVLQRNYEQYF. The DNA for the CDR3 is TGTGCCAGCAGCCAAGTCCTCCAGCGGAACTACGAGCAGTACTTC.